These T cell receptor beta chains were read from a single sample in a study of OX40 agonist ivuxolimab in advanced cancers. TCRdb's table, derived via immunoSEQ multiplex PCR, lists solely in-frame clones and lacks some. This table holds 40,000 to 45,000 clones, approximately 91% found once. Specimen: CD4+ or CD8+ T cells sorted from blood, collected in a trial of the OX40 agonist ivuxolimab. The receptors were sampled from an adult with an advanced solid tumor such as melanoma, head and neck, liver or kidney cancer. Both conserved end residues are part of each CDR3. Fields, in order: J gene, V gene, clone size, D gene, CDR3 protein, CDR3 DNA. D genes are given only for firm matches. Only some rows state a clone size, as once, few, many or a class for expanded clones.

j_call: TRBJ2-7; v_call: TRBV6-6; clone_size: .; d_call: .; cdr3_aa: CASSYSTDSVYEQYF; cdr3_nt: TGTGCCAGCAGTTACTCAACGGACAGCGTCTACGAGCAGTACTTC
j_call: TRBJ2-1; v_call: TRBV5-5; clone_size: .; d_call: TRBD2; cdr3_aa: CASSQLAELYNEQFF; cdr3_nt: TGTGCCAGCAGCCAACTAGCGGAACTCTACAATGAGCAGTTCTTC
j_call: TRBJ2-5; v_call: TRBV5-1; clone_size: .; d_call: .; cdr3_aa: CASSSGQIRETQYF; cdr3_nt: TGCGCCAGCAGCTCCGGACAGATAAGAGAGACCCAGTACTTC
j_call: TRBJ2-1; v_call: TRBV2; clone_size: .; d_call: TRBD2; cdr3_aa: CASSAGGYNEQFF; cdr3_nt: TGTGCCAGCAGTGCGGGAGGGTACAATGAGCAGTTCTTC
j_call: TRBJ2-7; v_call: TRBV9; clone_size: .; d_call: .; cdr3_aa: CASSAIDGTSSGREQYF; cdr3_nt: TGTGCCAGCAGCGCCATTGATGGCACTTCTTCCGGGCGCGAGCAGTACTTC
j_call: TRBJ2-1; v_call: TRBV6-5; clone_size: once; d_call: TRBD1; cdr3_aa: CASSRKGAGYEQFF; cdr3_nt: TGTGCCAGCAGCCGGAAGGGGGCGGGTTATGAGCAGTTCTTC
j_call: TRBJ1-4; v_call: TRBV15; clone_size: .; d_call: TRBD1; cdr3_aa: CATSREPGQGFNEKLFF; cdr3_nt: TGTGCCACCAGCAGAGAACCGGGACAGGGGTTTAATGAAAAACTGTTTTTT
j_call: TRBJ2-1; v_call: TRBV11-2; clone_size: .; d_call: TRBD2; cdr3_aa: CASSRTSGIGAYNEQFF; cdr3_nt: TGTGCCAGCAGCAGGACTAGCGGGATAGGCGCCTACAATGAGCAGTTCTTC
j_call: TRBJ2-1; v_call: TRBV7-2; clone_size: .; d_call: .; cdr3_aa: CASSLASATYNEQFF; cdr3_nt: TGTGCCAGCAGCTTAGCTAGCGCAACCTACAATGAGCAGTTCTTC
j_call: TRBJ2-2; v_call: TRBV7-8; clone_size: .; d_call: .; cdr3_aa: CASRKNVNTGELFF; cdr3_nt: TGTGCCAGCAGAAAAAACGTGAACACCGGGGAGCTGTTTTTT
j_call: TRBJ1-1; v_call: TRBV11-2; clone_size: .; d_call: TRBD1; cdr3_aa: CASSFRGGTEAFF; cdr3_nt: TGTGCCAGCAGCTTCAGGGGGGGAACTGAAGCTTTCTTT
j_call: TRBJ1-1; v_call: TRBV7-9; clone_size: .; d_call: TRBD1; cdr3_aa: CASSPYTRQGGAFF; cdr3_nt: TGTGCCAGCAGCCCCTATACAAGACAGGGTGGAGCTTTCTTT
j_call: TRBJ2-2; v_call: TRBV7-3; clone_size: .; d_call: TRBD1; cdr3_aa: CASTGQPNTGELFF; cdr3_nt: TGTGCCAGCACGGGACAGCCGAACACCGGGGAGCTGTTTTTT
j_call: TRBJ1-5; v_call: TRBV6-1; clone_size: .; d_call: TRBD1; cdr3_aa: CASRDRGYSNQPQHF; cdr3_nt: TGTGCCAGCAGGGACAGGGGGTATAGCAATCAGCCCCAGCATTTT
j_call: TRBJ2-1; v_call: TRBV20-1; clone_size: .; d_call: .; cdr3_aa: CSAKRYNEQFF; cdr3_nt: TGCAGTGCCAAACGGTACAATGAGCAGTTCTTC
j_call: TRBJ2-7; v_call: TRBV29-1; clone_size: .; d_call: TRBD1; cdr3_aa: CSVSGTVLKSSYEQYF; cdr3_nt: TGCAGCGTTTCCGGGACAGTCTTAAAATCTTCCTACGAGCAGTACTTC
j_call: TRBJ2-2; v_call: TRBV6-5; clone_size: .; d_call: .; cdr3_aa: CASSNYERAGELFF; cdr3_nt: TGTGCCAGCAGTAACTATGAGAGGGCCGGGGAGCTGTTTTTT
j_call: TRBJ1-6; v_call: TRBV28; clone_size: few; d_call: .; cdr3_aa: CASSLYGDRVHNSPLHF; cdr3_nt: TGTGCCAGCAGTTTATACGGTGACAGAGTCCATAATTCACCCCTCCACTTT
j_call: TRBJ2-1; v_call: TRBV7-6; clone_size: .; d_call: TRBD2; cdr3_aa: CASSLTSGSYEQFF; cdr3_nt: TGTGCCAGCAGCTTAACTAGCGGGAGTTATGAGCAGTTCTTC
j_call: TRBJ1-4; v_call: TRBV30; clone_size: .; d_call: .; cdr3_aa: CAWSRNEKLFF; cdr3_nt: TGTGCCTGGAGTAGGAACGAAAAACTGTTTTTT
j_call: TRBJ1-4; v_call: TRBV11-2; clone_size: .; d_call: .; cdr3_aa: CASSLASGELGKLFF; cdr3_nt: TGTGCCAGCAGCTTAGCTTCAGGGGAACTAGGAAAACTGTTTTTT
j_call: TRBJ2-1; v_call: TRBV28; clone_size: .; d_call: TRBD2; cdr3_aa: CASSFRIAGVYNEQFF; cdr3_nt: TGTGCCAGCAGTTTTAGGATAGCGGGGGTTTACAATGAGCAGTTCTTC
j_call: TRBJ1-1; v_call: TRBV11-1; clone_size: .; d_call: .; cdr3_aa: CASSPGGGARNTEAFF; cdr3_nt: TGTGCCAGCAGCCCCGGGGGAGGGGCGCGGAACACTGAAGCTTTCTTT
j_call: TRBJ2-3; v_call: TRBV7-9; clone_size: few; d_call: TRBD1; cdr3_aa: CASSSQGALGTDTQYF; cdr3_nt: TGTGCCAGCAGCTCACAGGGGGCCCTAGGCACAGATACGCAGTATTTT
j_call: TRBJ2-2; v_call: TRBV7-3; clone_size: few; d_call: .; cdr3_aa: CASSPSGFSNTGELFF; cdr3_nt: TGTGCCAGCAGCCCGAGTGGGTTTTCGAACACCGGGGAGCTGTTTTTT
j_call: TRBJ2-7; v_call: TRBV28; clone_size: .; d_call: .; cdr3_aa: CASTRDWYEQYF; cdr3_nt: TGTGCCAGCACCAGGGACTGGTACGAGCAGTACTTC
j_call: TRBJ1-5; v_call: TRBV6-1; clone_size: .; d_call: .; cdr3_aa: CASSSPVRPQHF; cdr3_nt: TGTGCCAGCAGTTCACCGGTTAGGCCCCAGCATTTT
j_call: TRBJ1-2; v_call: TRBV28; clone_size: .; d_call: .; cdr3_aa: CASSLLTANYGYTF; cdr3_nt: TGTGCCAGCAGTTTACTGACGGCCAACTATGGCTACACCTTC
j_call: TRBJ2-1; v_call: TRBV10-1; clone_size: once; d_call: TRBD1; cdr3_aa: CASSNPGQGTHEQFF; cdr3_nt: TGCGCCAGCAGTAACCCGGGACAGGGAACGCATGAGCAGTTCTTC
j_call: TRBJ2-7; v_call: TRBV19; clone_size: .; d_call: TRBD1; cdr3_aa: CASSNLGTGKYEQYF; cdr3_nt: TGTGCCAGTAGCAACCTCGGGACAGGGAAATACGAGCAGTACTTC
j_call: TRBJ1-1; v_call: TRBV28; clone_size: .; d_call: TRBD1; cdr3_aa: CASSYRGRGAGTEAFF; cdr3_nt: TGTGCCAGCAGTTACAGGGGGCGAGGAGCGGGCACTGAAGCTTTCTTT
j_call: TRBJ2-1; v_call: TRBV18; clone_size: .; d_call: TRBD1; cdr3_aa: CASQQGSPWNEQFF; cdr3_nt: TGTGCCAGCCAACAGGGGTCCCCTTGGAATGAGCAGTTCTTC
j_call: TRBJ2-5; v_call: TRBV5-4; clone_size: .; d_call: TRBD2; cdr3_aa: CASSLEGAGALRETQYF; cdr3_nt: TGTGCCAGCAGCTTGGAGGGAGCGGGAGCGCTTCGAGAGACCCAGTACTTC
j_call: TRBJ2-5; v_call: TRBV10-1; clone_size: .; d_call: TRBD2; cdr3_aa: CASSETGTRGETQYF; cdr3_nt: TGCGCCAGCAGTGAAACCGGGACTAGGGGCGAGACCCAGTACTTC
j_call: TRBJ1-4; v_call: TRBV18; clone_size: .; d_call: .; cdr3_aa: CASSPGTASGSNEKLFF; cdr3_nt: TGTGCCAGCTCACCCGGGACGGCCTCAGGGAGCAATGAAAAACTGTTTTTT
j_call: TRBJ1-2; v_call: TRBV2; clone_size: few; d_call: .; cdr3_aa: CASSEGSYGYTF; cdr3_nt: TGTGCCAGCAGTGAGGGCAGCTATGGCTACACCTTC
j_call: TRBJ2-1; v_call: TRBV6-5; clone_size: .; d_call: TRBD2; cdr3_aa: CASSYQLAGGSEQFF; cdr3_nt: TGTGCCAGCAGTTATCAGTTAGCGGGAGGAAGTGAGCAGTTCTTC